This paragraph reports one TCR beta chain. Some clones are missing from TCRdb's copy, which holds only in-frame ones; the method was immunoSEQ multiplex PCR. The sample carries roughly 50,000 clones, approximately 92% recorded once. These data belong to a study of T cell changes during pregnancy in multiple sclerosis. Sequencing was performed on CD4+ T cells from peripheral blood mononuclear cells, taken in the third trimester of pregnancy. The clonotype was recovered from a female donor with multiple sclerosis, enrolled in a pregnancy study.

CDR3 DNA: TGTGCCAGCAGCCCAAGGACGGGAGGGACCTACGAGCAGTACTTC. Its translation is CASSPRTGGTYEQYF. The chain uses TRBV4-2 and TRBJ2-7; the match to TRBD2 covers 8 bases. The CDR3 has 15 residues. Losses at the gene ends were 4 bases for V and 2 bases for J; bases not matched to a gene: 7. From germline, CDR1 is LGHNA and CDR2 YNFKEQ.